Below, one T cell receptor beta chain is given with its context. The data stem from a study of shared clonotypes between healthy human individuals. Execution of the assay was at deep level. An even split of each subset's genomic DNA across several immunoSEQ plates was performed. The data were produced by immunoSEQ multiplex PCR, yet TCRdb's version contains in-frame clones alone and is incomplete. The data show roughly 2.4 million clones, 90% to 97% seen once. Germline V gene sequence: CDR1 KGHSH, CDR2 LQKENI. Trimming stripped 6 bases from V and 2 bases from J, with 10 bases between. CDR3 length: 13 amino acids.

Sequencing input: naive CD4+ T cells sorted from blood. Subset here: CD45RA+ positively selected. This TCR derives from a man between 18 and 35 years old in good health. The chain uses TRBV18 and TRBJ2-5, with a tentative D call TRBD1 (5 bases). The DNA for the CDR3 is TGTGCCAGCTCCCGCACAGGTCAAGAGACCCAGTACTTC. It yields the protein CASSRTGQETQYF.